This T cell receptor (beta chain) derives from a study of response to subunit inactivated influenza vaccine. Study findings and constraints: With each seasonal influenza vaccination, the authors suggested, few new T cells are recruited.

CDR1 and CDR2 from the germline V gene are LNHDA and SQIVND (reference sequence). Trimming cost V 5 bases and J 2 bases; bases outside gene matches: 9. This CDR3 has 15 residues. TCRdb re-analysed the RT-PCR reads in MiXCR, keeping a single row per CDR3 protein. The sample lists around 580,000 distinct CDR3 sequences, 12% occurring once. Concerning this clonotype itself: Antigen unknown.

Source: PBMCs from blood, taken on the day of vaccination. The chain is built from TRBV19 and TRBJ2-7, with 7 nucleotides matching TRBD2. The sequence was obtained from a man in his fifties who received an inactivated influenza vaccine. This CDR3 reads CASSPLGLEAYEQYF. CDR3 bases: TGTGCCAGTAGTCCCCTCGGACTAGAAGCCTACGAGCAGTACTTC.